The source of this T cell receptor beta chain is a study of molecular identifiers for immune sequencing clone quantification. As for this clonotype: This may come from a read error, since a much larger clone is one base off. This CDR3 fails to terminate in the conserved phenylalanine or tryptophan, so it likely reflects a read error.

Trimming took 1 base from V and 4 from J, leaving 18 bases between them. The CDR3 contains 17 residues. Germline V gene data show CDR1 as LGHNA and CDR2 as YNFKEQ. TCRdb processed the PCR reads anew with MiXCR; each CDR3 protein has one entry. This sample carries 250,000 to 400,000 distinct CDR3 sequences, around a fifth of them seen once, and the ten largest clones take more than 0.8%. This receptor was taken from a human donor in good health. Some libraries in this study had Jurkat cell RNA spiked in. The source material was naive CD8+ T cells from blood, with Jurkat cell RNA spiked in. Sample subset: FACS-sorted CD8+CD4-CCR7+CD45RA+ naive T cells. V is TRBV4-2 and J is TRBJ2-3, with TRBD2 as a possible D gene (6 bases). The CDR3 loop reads CASSQVQLGGRADTQYL. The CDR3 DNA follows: TGTGCCAGCAGCCAAGTCCAACTGGGGGGTCGGGCAGATACGCAGTATCTT.